The 27 T cell receptor beta chains listed next were all sequenced from one sample in a study of regulatory T cells in long-lasting Graves disease. Construction of TCR beta libraries relied on iRepertoire HTBI primers and on Arm-PCR targeting CDR3 regions. TCRdb re-called the multiplex PCR reads through MiXCR, storing one row per CDR3 protein. The sample has almost 450,000 distinct CDR3 sequences, about a sixth seen once; the top ten hold roughly 10%. As to time point: newly diagnosed GD, antithyroid drugs for less than 3 months. Scientists built the TCR library using RNA that was extracted from PBMCs. A further study also used this sample, focusing on T cells in Graves' hyperthyroidism and ophthalmopathy.

The input for sequencing was peripheral blood mononuclear cells (PBMCs), taken at new diagnosis, from a patient treated with antithyroid drugs. Receptor source: a woman aged 30 to 39 with Graves disease.

A note on this clonotype: A much bigger clone sits one base away, suggesting this may be a read error. This chain joins TRBV2 and TRBJ1-5, with D unresolved. CDR3 size: 14 residues. CDR1 SNHLY and CDR2 FYNNEI come from the germline V gene. Trimming shortened V by 3 bases and J by 0 bases, and 6 bases separated the two germline ends. The chain's CDR3 is CASSDEFSNQPQHF. The CDR3 region has the DNA TGTGCCAGCAGTGACGAATTTAGCAATCAGCCCCAGCATTTT. Drawing the rest from reference TRBV2 and TRBJ1-5, the complete variable domain is EPEVTQTPSHQVTQMGQEVILRCVPISNHLYFYWYRQILGQKVEFLVSFYNNEISEKSEIFDDQFSVERPDGSNFTLKIRSTKLEDSAMYFCASSDEFSNQPQHFGDGTRLSIL.

In the case of this clonotype: A much larger clone differs by one base, so this may be a read error. This rearrangement joins TRBV7-9 to TRBJ2-2; 7 bases agree with TRBD1. Germline CDR1 is SEHNR and CDR2 is FQNEAQ (reference sequence). CDR3 length equals 14 residues. Germline trimming cut 5 bases from V and 10 bases from J; bases unmatched to any gene: 10. The CDR3 sequence is CASSLRQGDEELFF. The CDR3 DNA follows: TGTGCCAGCAGCCTTCGACAGGGTGACGAGGAGCTGTTTTTT.

This clonotype was seen ten or more times. J is TRBJ2-7 and V is TRBV20-1; D remains unclear. This CDR3 has 13 residues. Germline V CDR1 and CDR2: DFQATT, SNEGSKA (reference sequence). V was clipped by 0 bases and J by 4 bases, with 10 bases between them. The CDR3 reads CSARDKLIYEQYF. The CDR3 region has the DNA TGCAGTGCTAGAGATAAACTCATTTACGAGCAGTACTTC.

This clonotype has a count of ten or more. The chain links TRBV27 to TRBJ2-5; D may match TRBD1 or TRBD2 (5 bases each). Germline V gene lookup returns CDR1 MNHEY and CDR2 SMNVEV (reference sequence). This CDR3 spans 14 amino acids. Trimming took 5 bases from V and 4 from J, leaving 14 bases between them. In nucleotides, the CDR3 is TGTGCCAGCAGTGACAGCGGCGAGGGAGAGACCCAGTACTTC. Translation: CASSDSGEGETQYF.

This clonotype was seen at least ten times. The chain is built from TRBV28 and TRBJ1-3; TRBD1 might be the D (6 bases). Deletions cut 2 bases from V and 2 bases from J, with 13 bases between. The CDR3 totals 16 residues. Germline V CDR1 and CDR2: MDHEN, SYDVKM. CDR3 amino acids: CASSLIGRGTGNTIYF. CDR3 DNA sequence: TGTGCCAGCAGTTTAATTGGCAGGGGTACTGGAAACACCATATATTTT.

This clonotype has more than one count but fewer than ten. The chain recombines TRBV4-2 with TRBJ1-2, with TRBD1 as a possible D gene (5 bases). V shed 0 bases and J shed 7 bases, with 18 bases lying between them. This CDR3 spans 16 amino acids. Germline V gene data show CDR1 as LGHNA and CDR2 as YNFKEQ. CDR3 residues: CASSQDTGRGGFGYTF. CDR3 bases: TGTGCCAGCAGCCAAGATACAGGAAGGGGCGGTTTTGGCTACACCTTC.

This clonotype has at least ten counts. The rearrangement uses TRBV27 and TRBJ2-1; D unclear. Trimming removed 5 bases at V and 0 bases at J, with 11 bases between. The CDR3 loop spans 15 amino acids. From germline, CDR1 is MNHEY and CDR2 SMNVEV (reference sequence). As DNA, the CDR3 is TGTGCCAGCAGTGCGGCTAGTGTCTCCTACAATGAGCAGTTCTTC. It translates to CASSAASVSYNEQFF.

This clonotype was counted many times. The gene calls are TRBV12-3 or TRBV12-4 and TRBJ2-5; 8 bases are a match to TRBD1. The CDR3 sequence is 15 residues long. V shed 4 bases, J shed 0 bases, and the junction held 4 bases outside the gene matches. This chain's CDR3 is CASSSGQGYQETQYF. CDR3 sequence (DNA): TGTGCCAGCAGTTCTGGACAGGGCTACCAAGAGACCCAGTACTTC.

The V gene is TRBV4-1, the J gene TRBJ1-5; 10 nucleotides line up with TRBD1. The CDR3 runs 15 residues. V was clipped by 4 bases and J by 3 bases; unmatched bases: 3. Germline V gives CDR1 MGHRA, CDR2 YSYEKL. CDR3 region: CASSPGTGVNQPQHF. The CDR3, as DNA: TGCGCCAGCAGCCCTGGGACAGGGGTCAATCAGCCCCAGCATTTT.

This clonotype was seen ten or more times. This chain joins TRBV3-1 and TRBJ1-2; D remains ambiguous. With 0 bases removed from V and 5 bases from J, the gap between germline ends came to 13 bases. The V gene's germline CDR1 is LGHDT and CDR2 YNNKEL (reference sequence). The length of the CDR3 is 15 residues. The CDR3 reads CASSQDRAVAYGYTF. CDR3 DNA sequence: TGTGCCAGCAGCCAAGATCGAGCAGTAGCTTATGGCTACACCTTC.

This chain links TRBV29-1 with TRBJ2-3; unclear D gene. The CDR3 consists of 15 residues. V lost 4 bases, J lost 1 base, and 15 bases lay in between. Germline V gene lookup returns CDR1 SQVTM and CDR2 ANQGSEA. In DNA, the CDR3 is TGCAGCGTTGTTGTGTTGGAATCACGCACAGATACGCAGTATTTT. Translation: CSVVVLESRTDTQYF.

This clonotype was counted a few times. V is TRBV9 and J is TRBJ1-1; D might be TRBD1 (5 bases). The CDR3 loop spans 15 amino acids. V shed 0 bases and J shed 6 bases, with 15 bases lying between them. CDR1 is SGDLS, CDR2 YYNGEE, per germline. The CDR3 bases are TGTGCCAGCAGCGTAGTTGGCAGGGCTGCGGCTGAAGCTTTCTTT. Amino acid sequence: CASSVVGRAAAEAFF.

There are many counts of this clonotype. This chain joins TRBV7-6 and TRBJ1-3; no firm D call. Germline lookup yields CDR1 SGHVS and CDR2 FNYEAQ. CDR3 size: 15 residues. The V and J ends lost 1 base and 3 bases respectively, with 10 bases between them. The CDR3, as DNA: TGTGCCAGCAGCTTAGGTGCGCTAAGTGGAAACACCATATATTTT. It specifies CASSLGALSGNTIYF.

V usage is TRBV10-1 and J usage is TRBJ1-6; tentative D call: TRBD1 (5 bases). Germline CDR1 reads WNHNN; CDR2 reads SYGVQD (reference sequence). The CDR3 spans 16 residues. The ends were cut back, 11 bases at V and 7 bases at J, with 24 bases in the middle. DNA of the CDR3: TGCGCCCAATGGGGCCTTGCAGGCCGACGAAATTCACCCCTCCACTTT. Protein: CAQWGLAGRRNSPLHF.

This clonotype was picked up many times. This CDR3 reads CASSPPGSAGANVLTF. In DNA form, the CDR3 reads TGTGCCAGCAGTCCGCCGGGGTCTGCTGGGGCCAACGTCCTGACTTTC. The chain combines TRBV28 with TRBJ2-6; perhaps TRBD2 as D (5 bases). Trimming left V 5 bases short and J 2 bases short, with 13 bases between. Germline CDR1 reads MDHEN; CDR2 reads SYDVKM. The CDR3 contains 16 residues.

This clonotype occurred many times. J is TRBJ2-3 and V is TRBV20-1; 13 positions match TRBD2. The germline gives CDR1 DFQATT, CDR2 SNEGSKA (reference sequence). The J segment lost 6 bases and the V segment lost 5 bases, leaving 14 bases of the junction unmatched. The CDR3 length is 17 residues. CDR3 DNA sequence: TGCAGTGCTCCATCGTTGGGACTAGCGGGAATCCGGGATACGCAGTATTTT. Translation: CSAPSLGLAGIRDTQYF.

To note about this clonotype: A much bigger clone sits one base away, suggesting this may be a read error. This chain connects TRBV20-1 to TRBJ2-1, with D hard to call. CDR1 DFQATT and CDR2 SNEGSKA come from the germline V gene (reference sequence). The CDR3 is 14 residues long. CDR3 sequence (DNA): TGCAGTGCCGAACGTCAGACGTCCTACAATGGGCAGTTCTTC. It codes for CSAERQTSYNGQFF.

In this sample, this clonotype turned up a few times. This chain connects TRBV7-2 to TRBJ2-5, with 10 bases aligning to TRBD2. The ends lost 2 bases at V and 4 bases at J; junction bases unmatched: 10. CDR1 and CDR2 (germline): SGHTA, FQGNSA. The CDR3 extends over 17 amino acids. CDR3 sequence reads: CASSLRILAGYIETQYF. CDR3 nucleotide sequence: TGTGCCAGCAGCTTACGGATACTAGCGGGATATATAGAGACCCAGTACTTC. Full variable domain (remainder filled in from reference TRBV7-2 and TRBJ2-5): GAGVSQSPSNKVTEKGKDVELRCDPISGHTALYWYRQSLGQGLEFLIYFQGNSAPDKSGLPSDRFSAERTGGSVSTLTIQRTQQEDSAVYLCASSLRILAGYIETQYFGPGTRLLVL.

This clonotype was counted many times. The rearrangement joins TRBV28 to TRBJ1-6; a possible D gene is TRBD1 (5 bases). CDR3 length: 17 amino acids. In germline, CDR1 is MDHEN, CDR2 SYDVKM. Trimming took off 5 bases at V and 10 bases at J, with 24 bases between the two ends. The CDR3 DNA reads TGTGCCAGCAGTCTAAGTACTCCGGGCCTTACAGGCTCACCCCTCCACTTT. Protein: CASSLSTPGLTGSPLHF.

This clonotype showed up many times. The V gene is TRBV18, the J gene TRBJ2-3; 7 bases map to TRBD2. Germline-derived CDR1 and CDR2 are KGHSH and LQKENI. V dropped 6 bases and J dropped 3; count of bases not matched to a gene: 9. This CDR3 is built from 15 residues. CDR3 nucleotides: TGTGCCAGCTCCACGGCTAGCGGAAAAACAGATACGCAGTATTTT. This codes for CASSTASGKTDTQYF.

This clonotype was seen ten or more times. The chain has TRBV28 and TRBJ2-1; the match to TRBD2 covers 10 bases. The CDR3 runs to 16 residues. J lost 6 bases, V lost 5 bases, and 10 bases had no gene match. Germline CDR1 and CDR2: MDHEN and SYDVKM. CDR3 sequence (DNA): TGTGCCAGCAGTCTCTCACTAGCGGGAAGGATCAATGAGCAGTTCTTC. Its protein product is CASSLSLAGRINEQFF.

This clonotype was observed at least ten times. V usage is TRBV7-2 and J usage is TRBJ2-3; TRBD1 is a possible D gene (6 bases). Trimming took off 5 bases at V and 3 bases at J, with 12 bases between the two ends. Per the germline V gene, CDR1 is SGHTA and CDR2 is FQGNSA. CDR3 length equals 14 residues. This CDR3 is CASSRGQLTDTQYF. As DNA, the CDR3 is TGTGCCAGCAGCCGAGGACAGCTAACAGATACGCAGTATTTT.

In this sample, this clonotype turned up many times. The CDR3 spells CASSLGRTGSSGYTF. CDR3 coding DNA: TGTGCCAGCAGTTTAGGTAGGACCGGGTCCAGTGGCTACACCTTC. The chain recombines TRBV27 with TRBJ1-2; the D is unclear. Trimming stripped 2 bases from V and 7 bases from J, with 17 bases between. The CDR3 totals 15 residues. CDR1 and CDR2 (germline): MNHEY, SMNVEV (reference sequence).

This clonotype was seen ten or more times. The chain has TRBV30 and TRBJ2-3; unclear D gene. CDR1 and CDR2 from the germline V gene are GTSNPN and SVGIG (reference sequence). The V end was cut by 2 bases, the J end by 9 bases, with 12 bases between. The CDR3 is 12 residues long. CDR3 sequence: CAWSTDPGTQYF. The CDR3 DNA reads as TGTGCCTGGAGTACTGACCCCGGGACGCAGTATTTT. The variable domain in full, with the rest retrieved from reference TRBV30 and TRBJ2-3, is SQTIHQWPATLVQPVGSPLSLECTVEGTSNPNLYWYRQAAGRGLQLLFYSVGIGQISSEVPQNLSASRPQDRQFILSSKKLLLSDSGFYLCAWSTDPGTQYFGPGTRLTVL.

The J gene is TRBJ2-4, the V gene TRBV19, with D possibly matching TRBD2 (6 bases). Trimming shortened V by 3 bases and J by 8 bases, and 14 bases separated the two germline ends. The CDR3 runs to 14 residues. Germline V gives CDR1 LNHDA, CDR2 SQIVND (reference sequence). The CDR3 region is CASSMAMRGDIQYF. In DNA, the CDR3 is TGTGCCAGTAGTATGGCTATGCGGGGAGACATTCAGTACTTC.

This clonotype has at least ten counts. The chain has TRBV6-5 and TRBJ1-2; maybe TRBD1 (6 bases). The V gene lost 2 bases and the J gene lost 3 bases, with 10 bases spanning the gap. Per germline, CDR1 MNHEY and CDR2 SVGAGI. The length of the CDR3 is 14 residues. CDR3 coding DNA: TGTGCCAGCAGTTACGCGGACAGAGACTATGGCTACACCTTC. Encoded protein: CASSYADRDYGYTF.

This clonotype was picked up many times. This chain joins TRBV20-1 and TRBJ2-7; D remains unclear. Trimming left V 0 bases short and J 0 bases short, with 12 bases between. Germline V gene lookup returns CDR1 DFQATT and CDR2 SNEGSKA (reference sequence). The CDR3 contains 15 residues. The CDR3 bases are TGCAGTGCTAGAGAGTCCGGACGGAGCTCCTACGAGCAGTACTTC. Translated, it gives CSARESGRSSYEQYF.